This T cell receptor beta chain was documented in a study of cytomegalovirus exposure and HLA in healthy donors. Study-wide context: Samples from HLA-typed donors yielded approximately 80 million unique TCRs in an early data release.

The PCR contained 60 Vbeta and 13 Jbeta primers. TCRdb keeps only in-frame clones here, not all; method: immunoSEQ multiplex PCR. The ten top clones account for approximately 6.2%, within a sample of over 100,000 clones. About this clone itself: What it binds is not known.

Study-level results: Fewer N-insertions than the 666-donor mean were reportedly shown by an Asian-associated ancestry cluster in a later analysis. Presence/absence comparisons presumed near-even sequencing depth among donors.

CDR1 is SGHVS and CDR2 is FQNEAQ in the germline V gene. There are 17 residues in the CDR3. J gave up 6 bases and V 0 bases, and 10 bases lay outside the gene matches. The receptor was isolated from a man aged 40-49 years in good health and CMV-seropositive. Sequencing was done on a sample of PBMCs. This rearrangement joins TRBV7-8 to TRBJ2-7, with TRBD2 matching over 11 bases. The CDR3 loop reads CASSLAGLAGGLGEQYF. CDR3 nucleotide sequence: TGTGCCAGCAGCTTAGCAGGTCTAGCGGGAGGTTTGGGCGAGCAGTACTTC.